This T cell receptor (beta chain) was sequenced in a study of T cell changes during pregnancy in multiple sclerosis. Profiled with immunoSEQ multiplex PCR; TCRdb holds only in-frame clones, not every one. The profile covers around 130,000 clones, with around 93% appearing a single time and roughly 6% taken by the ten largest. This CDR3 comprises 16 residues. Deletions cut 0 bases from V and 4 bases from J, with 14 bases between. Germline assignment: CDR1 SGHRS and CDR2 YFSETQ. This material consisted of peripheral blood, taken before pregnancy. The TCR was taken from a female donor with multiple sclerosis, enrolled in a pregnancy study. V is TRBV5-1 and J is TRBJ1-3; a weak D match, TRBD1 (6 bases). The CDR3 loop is CASSLGLGTLGNTIYF. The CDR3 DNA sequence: TGCGCCAGCAGCTTGGGATTAGGGACACTCGGAAACACCATATATTTT.